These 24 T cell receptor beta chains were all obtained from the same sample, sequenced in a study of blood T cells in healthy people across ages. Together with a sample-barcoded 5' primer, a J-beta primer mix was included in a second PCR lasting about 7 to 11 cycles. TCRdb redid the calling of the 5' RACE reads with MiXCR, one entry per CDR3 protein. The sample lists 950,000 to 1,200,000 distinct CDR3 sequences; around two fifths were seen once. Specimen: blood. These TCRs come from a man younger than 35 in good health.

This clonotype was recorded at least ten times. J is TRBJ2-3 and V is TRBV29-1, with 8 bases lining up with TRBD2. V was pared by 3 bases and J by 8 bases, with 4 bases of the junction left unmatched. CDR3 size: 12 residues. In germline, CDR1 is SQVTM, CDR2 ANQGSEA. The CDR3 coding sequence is TGCAGCGTTGACAAGCGGGGGAGTACGCAGTATTTT. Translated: CSVDKRGSTQYF.

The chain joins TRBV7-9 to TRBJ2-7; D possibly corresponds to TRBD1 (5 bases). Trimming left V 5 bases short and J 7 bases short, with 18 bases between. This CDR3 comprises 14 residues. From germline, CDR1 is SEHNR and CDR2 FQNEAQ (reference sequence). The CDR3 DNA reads TGTGCCAGCAGCCGTACGGACATCTACAATGAGCAGTACTTC. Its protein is CASSRTDIYNEQYF.

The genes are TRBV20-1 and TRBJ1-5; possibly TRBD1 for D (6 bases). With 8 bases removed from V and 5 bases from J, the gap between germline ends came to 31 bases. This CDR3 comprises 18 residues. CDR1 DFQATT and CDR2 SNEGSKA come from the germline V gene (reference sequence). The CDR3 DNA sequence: TGCAGTACCCTCCCCCACTCCGGAGGAGGGGGAAAAGATCAGCCCCAGCATTTT. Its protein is CSTLPHSGGGGKDQPQHF.

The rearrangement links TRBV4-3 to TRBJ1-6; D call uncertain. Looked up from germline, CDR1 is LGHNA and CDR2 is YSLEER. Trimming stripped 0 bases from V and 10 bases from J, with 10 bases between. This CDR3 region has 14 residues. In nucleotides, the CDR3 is TGCGCCAGCAGCCAAGAAGGGTTTCGGTCACCCCTCCACTTT. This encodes CASSQEGFRSPLHF.

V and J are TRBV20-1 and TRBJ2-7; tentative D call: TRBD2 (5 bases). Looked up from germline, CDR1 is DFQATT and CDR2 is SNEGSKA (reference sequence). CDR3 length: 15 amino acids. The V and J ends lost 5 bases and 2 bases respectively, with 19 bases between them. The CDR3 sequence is CSALLGVEVTYEQYF. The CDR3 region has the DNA TGCAGTGCTCTCTTGGGAGTCGAGGTTACCTACGAGCAGTACTTC.

CDR3 DNA sequence: TGTGCCAGCAGCTTAGTAGCTCGGACGAACACCGGGGAGCTGTTTTTT. It is translated as CASSLVARTNTGELFF. This chain links TRBV7-2 with TRBJ2-2, with D unclear. The V and J ends lost 1 base and 0 bases respectively, with 9 bases between them. The CDR3 length is 16 residues. CDR1 and CDR2 (germline): SGHTA, FQGNSA.

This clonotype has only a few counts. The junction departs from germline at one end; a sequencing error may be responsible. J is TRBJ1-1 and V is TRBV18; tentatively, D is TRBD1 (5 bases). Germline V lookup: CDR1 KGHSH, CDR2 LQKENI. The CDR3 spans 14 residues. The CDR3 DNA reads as TGTGCCAGCTCCCCACGAGGGGAGAACACTGAAGCTTTCTTT. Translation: CASSPRGENTEAFF.

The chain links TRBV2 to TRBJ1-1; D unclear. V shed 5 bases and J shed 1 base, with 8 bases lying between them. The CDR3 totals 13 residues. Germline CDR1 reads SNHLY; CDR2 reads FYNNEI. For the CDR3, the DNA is TGTGCCAGCAGTATCGGATGGAACACTGAAGCTTTCTTT. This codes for CASSIGWNTEAFF.

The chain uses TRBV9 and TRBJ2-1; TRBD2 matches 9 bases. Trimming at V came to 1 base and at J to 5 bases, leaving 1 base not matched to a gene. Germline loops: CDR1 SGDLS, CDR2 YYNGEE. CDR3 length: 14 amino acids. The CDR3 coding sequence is TGTGCCAGCAGCGTACGACTAGCGGACAATGAGCAGTTCTTC. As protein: CASSVRLADNEQFF. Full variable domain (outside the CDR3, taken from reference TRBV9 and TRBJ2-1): DSGVTQTPKHLITATGQRVTLRCSPRSGDLSVYWYQQSLDQGLQFLIQYYNGEERAKGNILERFSAQQFPDLHSELNLSSLELGDSALYFCASSVRLADNEQFFGPGTRLTVL.

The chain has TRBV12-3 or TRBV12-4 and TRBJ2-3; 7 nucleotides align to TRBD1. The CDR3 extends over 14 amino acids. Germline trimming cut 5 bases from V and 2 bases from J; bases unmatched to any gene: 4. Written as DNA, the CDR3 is TGTGCCAGCAGTGCAGGGGGTTTCACAGATACGCAGTATTTT. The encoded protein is CASSAGGFTDTQYF.

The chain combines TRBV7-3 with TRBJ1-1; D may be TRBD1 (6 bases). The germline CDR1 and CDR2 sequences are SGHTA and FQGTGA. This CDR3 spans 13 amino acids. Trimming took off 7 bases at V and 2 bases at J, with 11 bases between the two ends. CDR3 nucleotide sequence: TGTGCCAGCAACGGACAGATAAACACTGAAGCTTTCTTT. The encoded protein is CASNGQINTEAFF.

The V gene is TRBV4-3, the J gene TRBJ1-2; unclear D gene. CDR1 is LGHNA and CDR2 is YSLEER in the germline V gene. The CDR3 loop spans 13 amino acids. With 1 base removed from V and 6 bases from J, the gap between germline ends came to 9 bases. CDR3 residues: CASSQVEVHGYTF. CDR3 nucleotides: TGCGCCAGCAGCCAAGTAGAGGTTCATGGCTACACCTTC.

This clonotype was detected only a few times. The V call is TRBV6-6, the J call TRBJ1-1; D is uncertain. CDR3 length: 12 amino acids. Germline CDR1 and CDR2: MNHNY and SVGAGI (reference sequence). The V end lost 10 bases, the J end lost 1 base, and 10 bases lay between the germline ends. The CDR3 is CATTGQNTEAFF. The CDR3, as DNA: TGTGCCACCACGGGCCAGAACACTGAAGCTTTCTTT.

The DNA of the CDR3 is TGTGCCAGCAGCTATAAGAGGGGGCAGGCTGAAGCTTTCTTT. It codes for CASSYKRGQAEAFF. The chain uses TRBV7-2 and TRBJ1-1, with 7 nucleotides matching TRBD1. The trim removed 4 bases at V and 6 bases at J, leaving 8 bases unmatched. The CDR3 is 14 residues long. Looked up from germline, CDR1 is SGHTA and CDR2 is FQGNSA.

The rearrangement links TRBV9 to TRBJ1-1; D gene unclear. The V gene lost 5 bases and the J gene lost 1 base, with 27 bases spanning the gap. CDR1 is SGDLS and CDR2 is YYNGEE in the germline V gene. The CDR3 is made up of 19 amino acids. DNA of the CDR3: TGTGCCAGCAGTTCCGGGAATAAACTCATTAAGGGCAGGAACACTGAAGCTTTCTTT. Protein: CASSSGNKLIKGRNTEAFF.

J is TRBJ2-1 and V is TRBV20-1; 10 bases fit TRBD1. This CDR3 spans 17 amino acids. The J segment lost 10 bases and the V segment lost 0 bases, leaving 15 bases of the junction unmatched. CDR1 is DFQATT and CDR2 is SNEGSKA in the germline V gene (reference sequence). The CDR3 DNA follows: TGCAGTGCTAGAGATGCCTCGGGACAGGGGAAGACCTACGAGCAGTTCTTC. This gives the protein CSARDASGQGKTYEQFF.

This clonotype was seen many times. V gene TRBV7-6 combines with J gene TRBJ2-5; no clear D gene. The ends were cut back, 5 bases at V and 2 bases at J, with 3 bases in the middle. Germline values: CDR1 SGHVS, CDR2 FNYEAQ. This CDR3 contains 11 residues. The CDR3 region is CASSKQETQYF. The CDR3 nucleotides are TGTGCCAGCAGCAAACAAGAGACCCAGTACTTC.

The DNA for the CDR3 is TGTGCCAGCACCTTGGGGCGAGAAGCTTTCTTT. Protein: CASTLGREAFF. This chain connects TRBV12-3 or TRBV12-4 to TRBJ1-1, with D perhaps matching TRBD1 (5 bases). The CDR3 loop spans 11 amino acids. The V and J ends lost 7 bases and 8 bases respectively, with 11 bases between them.

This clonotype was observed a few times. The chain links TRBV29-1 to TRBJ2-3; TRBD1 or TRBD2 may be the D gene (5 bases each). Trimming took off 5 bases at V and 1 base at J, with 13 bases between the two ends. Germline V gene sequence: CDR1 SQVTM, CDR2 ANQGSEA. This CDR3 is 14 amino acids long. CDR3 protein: CSVSRDRGTDTQYF. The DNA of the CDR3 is TGCAGCGTTTCCCGGGACCGCGGCACAGATACGCAGTATTTT.

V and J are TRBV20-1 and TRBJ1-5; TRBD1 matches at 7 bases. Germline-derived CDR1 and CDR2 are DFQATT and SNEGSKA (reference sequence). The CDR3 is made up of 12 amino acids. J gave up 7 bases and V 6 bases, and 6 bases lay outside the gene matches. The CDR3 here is CSASDRAQPQHF. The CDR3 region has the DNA TGCAGTGCAAGCGACAGGGCCCAGCCCCAGCATTTT.

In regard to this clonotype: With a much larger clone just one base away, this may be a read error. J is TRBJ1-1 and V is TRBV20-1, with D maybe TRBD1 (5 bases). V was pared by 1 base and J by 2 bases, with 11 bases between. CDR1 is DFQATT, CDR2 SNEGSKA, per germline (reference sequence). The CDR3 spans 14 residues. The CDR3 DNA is TGCAGTGCTAGAGTTGGGGACCCAAACACTGAAGCTTTCTTT. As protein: CSARVGDPNTEAFF.

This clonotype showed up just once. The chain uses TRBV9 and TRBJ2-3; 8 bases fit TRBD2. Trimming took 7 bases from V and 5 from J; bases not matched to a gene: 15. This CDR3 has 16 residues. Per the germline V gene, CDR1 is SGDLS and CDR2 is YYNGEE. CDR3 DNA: TGTGCCAGCGGCGGGAGGACCAGCCCGCATGGAGATACGCAGTATTTT. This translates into CASGGRTSPHGDTQYF.

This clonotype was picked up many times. CDR3 coding DNA: TGCGCCAGCAGCCATCCCGAGGGGAGGGGGGCTAGGAATGAGCAGTTCTTC. This gives the protein CASSHPEGRGARNEQFF. The chain employs TRBV4-1 and TRBJ2-1; a possible D gene is TRBD2 (7 bases). Germline CDR1 MGHRA, CDR2 YSYEKL. This CDR3 has 17 amino acids. V was cut by 3 bases and J by 7 bases, with 22 bases left in between.

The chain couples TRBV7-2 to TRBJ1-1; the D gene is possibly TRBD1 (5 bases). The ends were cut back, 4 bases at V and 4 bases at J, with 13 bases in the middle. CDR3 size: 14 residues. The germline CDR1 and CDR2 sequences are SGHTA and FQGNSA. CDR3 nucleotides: TGTGCCAGCAGCTGGAAGGGGTATGGCACTGAAGCTTTCTTT. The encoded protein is CASSWKGYGTEAFF.